This T cell receptor beta chain was captured by sequencing in a study of shared clonotypes between healthy human individuals. On this clone itself: The identical CDR3 is also encoded by other nucleotide sequences in the sample.

TCRdb's copy holds only in-frame clones and misses some; the assay was immunoSEQ multiplex PCR. The table has around 2.3 million clones, approximately 94% seen once. This CDR3 is 14 amino acids long. Looked up from germline, CDR1 is SGHRS and CDR2 is YFSETQ. Trimming took off 0 bases at V and 2 bases at J, with 9 bases between the two ends. The origin of this receptor is a man younger than 30 in good health. The specimen sequenced was naive CD4+ T cells sorted from blood. The subset is: CD45RA+ positively selected. J is TRBJ2-7 and V is TRBV5-1; maybe TRBD1 (5 bases). The CDR3: CASSLGQLTYEQYF. CDR3 nucleotide sequence: TGCGCCAGCAGCTTGGGACAGCTTACCTACGAGCAGTACTTC.